This T cell receptor (beta chain) was sequenced in a study of OX40 agonist ivuxolimab in advanced cancers. Overall study context: The study treated patients with ivuxolimab, an agonistic anti-OX40 (CD134) antibody. The dose-escalation group included hepatocellular carcinoma, melanoma, renal cell carcinoma and head and neck cancer. The eligibility criteria allowed prior anti-PD-1, anti-PD-L1 or anti-CTLA-4 therapy, and under 50% had some.

The CDR3 sequence is 13 residues long. V was pared by 3 bases and J by 11 bases, with 7 bases of the junction left unmatched. Germline V gene sequence: CDR1 MNHEY, CDR2 SVGAGI. This clone has a single count. Profiled with immunoSEQ multiplex PCR; TCRdb holds only in-frame clones, not every one. Of 70,000 to 85,000 clones listed, around 85% are singletons. This sample comprised CD4+ or CD8+ T cells sorted from blood, obtained in a trial of the OX40 agonist ivuxolimab. The chain is built from TRBV6-5 and TRBJ2-7; TRBD2 matches at 10 bases. The source is an adult with an advanced solid tumor such as melanoma, head and neck, liver or kidney cancer. This chain's CDR3 is CASSYSLAGVKYF. Written as DNA, the CDR3 is TGTGCCAGCAGTTATTCTCTAGCGGGAGTTAAGTACTTC.